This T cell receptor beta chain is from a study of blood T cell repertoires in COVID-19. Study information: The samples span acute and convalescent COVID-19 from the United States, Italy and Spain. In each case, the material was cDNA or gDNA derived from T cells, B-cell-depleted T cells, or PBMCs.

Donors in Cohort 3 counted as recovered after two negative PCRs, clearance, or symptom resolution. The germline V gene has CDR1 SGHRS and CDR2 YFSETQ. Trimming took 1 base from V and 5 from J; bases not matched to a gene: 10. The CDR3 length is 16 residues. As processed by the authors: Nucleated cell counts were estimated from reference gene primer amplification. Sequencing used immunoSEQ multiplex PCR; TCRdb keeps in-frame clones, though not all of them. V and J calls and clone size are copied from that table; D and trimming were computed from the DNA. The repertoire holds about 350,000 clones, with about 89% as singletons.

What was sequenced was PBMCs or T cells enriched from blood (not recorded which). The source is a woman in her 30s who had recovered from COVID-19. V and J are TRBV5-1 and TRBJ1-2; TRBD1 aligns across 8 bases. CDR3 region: CASSLWQGALGYGYTF. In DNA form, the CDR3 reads TGCGCCAGCAGCTTGTGGCAGGGGGCACTGGGTTATGGCTACACCTTC.